This note documents a single T cell receptor beta chain sequence. Its antigen is still unknown. No base qualities exist here, and no much larger clone lies one base off it. This entry is derived from a study of human thymus T cells (dated by TCRdb to the early 2020s). With regard to the full study: The study characterized TCR alpha and beta repertoires from seven to nine infant thymus samples and a few related peripheral blood samples. Donor ages ranged from about 6 to 250 days, and the cohort comprised five or six male and a couple of female infants.

The paper as a whole reports these results and caveats: V and J gene segment usage appeared biased in both thymic and peripheral blood repertoires. Highly overlapping thymic TCR repertoires among unrelated individuals were reported in the related research. Thymus samples yielded on average roughly 840,000 unique TCRB clonotypes, compared with roughly 80,000 from blood samples.

Using the immunoSEQ multiplex PCR assay, the TCRB and TCRAD loci were amplified from a standardized quantity of quality-controlled genomic DNA. The V(D)J region was spanned by amplicons of a length sufficient to cover the CDR3 and to identify V and J genes. The commercial immunoSEQ service was used to sequence amplicons on an Illumina platform. The authors' analysis ran thus. Primer bias and sequencing errors were corrected using previously described methods, and TCRAD and TCRB definitions followed the IMGT database. Analysis of the repertoires was done with immunoSEQ Analyzer 3.0 and VDJTools and included basic statistics, V/J segment usage, diversity estimates, rarefaction and pairwise overlap. Chao1, ChaoE, Efron-Thisted, Shannon and inverse Simpson indices were used to estimate diversity, which was also estimated on datasets down-sampled to the smallest sample. Repertoire overlap was determined by strict matching of CDR3 nucleotide sequence, V gene and J gene, and Jaccard-based multidimensional scaling clustering was applied. Imported from immuneACCESS, the table was reduced by TCRdb to in-frame sequences with V and J called. These copies leave out some clones; in studies compared against another copy, an unresolved V gene accounts for under half, and the cause of the remainder is not known. D and trimming come from the DNA, and the V and J calls and clone size come from that table. Here the sample has approximately 70,000 clones; 85% to 95% occur a single time. Jointly, the top ten make up about 0.03% of the sample.

Thymus tissue was obtained as surgical resects removed during corrective cardiac surgery. In Finland, the donors were immunologically healthy infants who were having open corrective cardiac surgery for congenital heart defects. After being mechanically released from the tissue, thymocytes were kept at -70 degrees C in pellets of about 9-32 million cells. A QIAsymphony instrument was used to extract genomic DNA from the frozen cell pellets. V loses 0 bases of germline sequence and J loses 5 bases, and the interval between the two ends is 21 bases. Via the germline V gene, CDR1 is SGHRS and CDR2 YFSETQ. Taken from cysteine to phenylalanine, the CDR3 has 18 residues. CDR3 DNA only is kept here, 54 bases in frame from base 1.

This TCR was sampled from a girl less than two years old with a congenital heart defect but otherwise immunologically healthy. Sequencing was carried out using thymus tissue. In this chain, TRBV5-1 is recombined with TRBJ2-1; the D gene remains uncertain. The nucleotides are TGCGCCAGCAGCTTGGTCCCCCGGGTGGCTAAACGAAACAATGAGCAGTTCTTC. This translates into CASSLVPRVAKRNNEQFF.